A single sample is the source of the 27 T cell receptor beta chains below, sequenced in a study of T cells in Graves' hyperthyroidism and ophthalmopathy. RNA transcripts yielded amplified TCR beta CDR3 regions. Initially, a first-round RT-PCR of the TCR CDR3 employed the HTBI primer set. TCRdb recomputed calls from the multiplex PCR reads with MiXCR, one row per CDR3 protein. This sample yields 300,000 to 450,000 distinct CDR3 sequences, of which approximately 14% are seen a single time; about 18% belongs to the top ten. The specimen was blood. These TCRs come from a woman in her 30s with Graves' ophthalmopathy.

This clonotype was counted at least ten times. The chain combines TRBV7-9 with TRBJ2-1; 12 positions agree with TRBD2. The CDR3 sequence is 15 residues long. Trimming at V came to 1 base and at J to 9 bases, leaving 4 bases not matched to a gene. Germline loops: CDR1 SEHNR, CDR2 FQNEAQ (reference sequence). This chain's CDR3 is CASSLGSSGGGEQFF. The CDR3 nucleotides read TGTGCCAGCAGCTTAGGTTCTAGCGGGGGGGGTGAGCAGTTCTTC.

This clonotype was seen many times. The V and J genes are TRBV11-1 and TRBJ2-2; D gene unclear. Germline-derived CDR1 and CDR2 are SGHAT and FQDESV (reference sequence). Trimming took off 5 bases at V and 2 bases at J, with 18 bases between the two ends. This CDR3 has 17 amino acids. CDR3 region: CASSPWMTTINTGELFF. The DNA of the CDR3 is TGTGCCAGCAGCCCATGGATGACAACTATAAACACCGGGGAGCTGTTTTTT.

The gene calls are TRBV10-2 and TRBJ2-3, with D maybe TRBD1 (6 bases). Deletions cut 6 bases from V and 0 bases from J, with 10 bases between. CDR1 and CDR2 from the germline V gene are WSHSY and SAAADI. The length of the CDR3 is 14 residues. CDR3 sequence (DNA): TGCGCCAGCAGGGGGACAAGAAGCACAGATACGCAGTATTTT. Encoded protein: CASRGTRSTDTQYF.

This clonotype occurred many times. The chain joins TRBV11-2 to TRBJ2-7; D not certain. The germline gives CDR1 SGHAT, CDR2 FQNNGV. Trimming pared 2 bases from V and 3 bases from J, leaving 2 bases between. The CDR3 contains 11 residues. Written as DNA, the CDR3 is TGTGCCAGCAGCTTACACTACGAGCAGTACTTC. Protein product: CASSLHYEQYF.

The genes are TRBV10-1 and TRBJ2-1; D uncertain. V lost 4 bases to trimming and J lost 3 bases, with 10 bases between them. The germline V gene has CDR1 WNHNN and CDR2 SYGVQD (reference sequence). The CDR3 contains 14 residues. The DNA of the CDR3 is TGCGCCAGCAGTGCCTCCGGAATCTACAATGAGCAGTTCTTC. The encoded protein is CASSASGIYNEQFF.

J is TRBJ1-6 and V is TRBV6-1, with D possibly being TRBD1 (5 bases). With 11 bases removed from V and 9 bases from J, the gap between germline ends came to 17 bases. Germline CDR1 and CDR2: MNHNS and SASEGT. This CDR3 has 13 amino acids. CDR3 amino acids: CAVRGREGSPLHF. The CDR3 region has the DNA TGTGCCGTCCGGGGCAGGGAGGGTTCACCCCTCCACTTT.

This clonotype showed up just a few times. The V and J genes are TRBV5-1 and TRBJ1-4; 8 bases map to TRBD1. Unmatched junction bases numbered 6, after V lost 0 bases and J lost 14 bases. Germline values: CDR1 SGHRS, CDR2 YFSETQ. This CDR3 has 13 amino acids. The CDR3 DNA is TGCGCCAGCAGCTTGGCGGACAGGGAGGGTCTGTTTTTT. Translated, it gives CASSLADREGLFF.

Many counts were recorded for this clonotype. This chain connects TRBV3-1 to TRBJ1-1; D call uncertain. Deletions cut 1 base from V and 8 bases from J, with 17 bases between. The length of the CDR3 is 15 residues. Per the germline V gene, CDR1 is LGHDT and CDR2 is YNNKEL (reference sequence). CDR3 region: CASSQASIPRAEAFF. The DNA for the CDR3 is TGTGCCAGCAGCCAAGCCTCAATTCCACGGGCAGAAGCTTTCTTT.

This clonotype was detected many times. This chain uses TRBV20-1 with TRBJ1-1; 7 nucleotides match TRBD1. The V gene's germline CDR1 is DFQATT and CDR2 SNEGSKA (reference sequence). V shed 6 bases and J 4 bases; nucleotides not matched to a gene: 14. This CDR3 has 15 residues. The CDR3 reads CSAPSTGRRATEAFF. The CDR3 DNA reads as TGCAGTGCCCCTTCGACAGGGAGGAGGGCCACTGAAGCTTTCTTT.

The V gene is TRBV2, the J gene TRBJ2-7; 10 bases align to TRBD1. The CDR3 runs 16 residues. Trimming took 6 bases from V and 0 from J; bases not matched to a gene: 8. Per germline, CDR1 SNHLY and CDR2 FYNNEI. The DNA for the CDR3 is TGTGCCAGCAGCAACATCGGACAGGGGGGCTCCTACGAGCAGTACTTC. Protein: CASSNIGQGGSYEQYF.

For this clonotype: Since the CDR3 does not end with the conserved phenylalanine or tryptophan, this likely comes from a read error. The chain carries TRBV15 and TRBJ1-4; no clear D gene. Germline V gene lookup returns CDR1 LNHNV and CDR2 YYDKDF (reference sequence). CDR3 size: 17 residues. Trimming took 1 base from V and 3 from J, leaving 15 bases between them. CDR3 residues: CATSRVWEIRSNEKLFL. For the CDR3, the DNA is TGTGCCACCAGCAGAGTTTGGGAAATACGGTCTAATGAAAAACTGTTTCTT.

The sample holds many counts of this clonotype. The chain has TRBV6-6 and TRBJ2-7; 9 bases map to TRBD2. This CDR3 has 14 amino acids. Trimming removed 1 base from V and 3 bases from J; junction bases left unmatched: 1. Germline CDR1 is MNHNY and CDR2 is SVGAGI (reference sequence). The CDR3 DNA is TGTGCCAGCAGTTACTTAGCGGGGGACTACGAGCAGTACTTC. This sequence encodes CASSYLAGDYEQYF.

The chain uses TRBV29-1 and TRBJ1-2; 9 nucleotides match TRBD1. The V segment lost 8 bases and the J segment 6 bases; nucleotides outside the gene matches: 4. Germline CDR1 and CDR2: SQVTM and ANQGSEA. The CDR3 loop spans 11 amino acids. The CDR3 here is CSSGQGNGYTF. CDR3 nucleotides: TGCAGCTCGGGACAGGGTAATGGCTACACCTTC.

Note on this clonotype: A much bigger clone sits one base away, suggesting this may be a read error. V usage is TRBV11-2 and J usage is TRBJ1-1, with D possibly TRBD1 on 6 matching bases. The germline CDR1 and CDR2 sequences are SGHAT and FQNNGV. The CDR3 totals 15 residues. CDR3 region: CASSYTWGRNTGAFF. In DNA form, the CDR3 reads TGTGCCAGCAGCTACACCTGGGGGCGGAACACTGGAGCTTTCTTT.

This clonotype was detected many times. The chain has TRBV10-2 and TRBJ1-5, with D unresolved. The germline CDR1 and CDR2 sequences are WSHSY and SAAADI. Trimming took 5 bases from V and 6 from J, leaving 11 bases between them. CDR3 size: 13 residues. This CDR3 is CASSLFGVQPQHF. The CDR3 DNA is TGCGCCAGCAGTTTATTCGGAGTTCAGCCCCAGCATTTT.

A note on this clonotype: Sequence at one end of the junction differs from germline and may be a read error. V and J are TRBV2 and TRBJ2-6; the D gene is possibly TRBD2 (6 bases). Per the germline V gene, CDR1 is SNHLY and CDR2 is FYNNEI. The CDR3 is made up of 15 amino acids. The CDR3 loop is CASRTRGTGAKVLTF. Written as DNA, the CDR3 is TGTGCCAGCAGGACTAGGGGTACCGGGGCCAAGGTCCTGACTTTC.

V is TRBV7-6 and J is TRBJ2-2; the D call may be TRBD1 or TRBD2 (5 bases each). The V and J ends lost 10 bases and 6 bases respectively, with 21 bases between them. Per germline, CDR1 SGHVS and CDR2 FNYEAQ. This CDR3 has 15 amino acids. The CDR3: CAINRGTRTPGELFF. The CDR3 DNA is TGTGCCATCAACCGGGGCACCCGAACACCCGGGGAGCTGTTTTTT. The full variable domain, its missing parts supplied by reference TRBV7-6 and TRBJ2-2, is GAGVSQSPRYKVTKRGQDVALRCDPISGHVSLYWYRQALGQGPEFLTYFNYEAQQDKSGLPNDRFSAERPEGSISTLTIQRTEQRDSAMYRCAINRGTRTPGELFFGEGSRLTVL.

This clonotype was counted many times. V gene TRBV7-3 combines with J gene TRBJ1-2, with 7 bases fitting TRBD1. The CDR3 is 17 residues long. CDR1 SGHTA and CDR2 FQGTGA come from the germline V gene. V was pared by 5 bases and J by 4 bases, with 16 bases of the junction left unmatched. The CDR3 region has the DNA TGTGCCAGCAGCCAATCCCCCACAGGGGCGACCTTCTATGGCTACACCTTC. This codes for CASSQSPTGATFYGYTF. The whole variable domain, remainder taken from reference TRBV7-3 and TRBJ1-2, is GAGVSQTPSNKVTEKGKYVELRCDPISGHTALYWYRQSLGQGPEFLIYFQGTGAADDSGLPNDRFFAVRPEGSVSTLKIQRTERGDSAVYLCASSQSPTGATFYGYTFGSGTRLTVV.

This clonotype was counted many times. The genes are TRBV18 and TRBJ2-4; 7 nucleotides align to TRBD1. J lost 2 bases, V lost 6 bases, and 10 bases had no gene match. In germline, CDR1 is KGHSH, CDR2 LQKENI. This CDR3 region has 16 residues. CDR3 region: CASSTGAARTKNIQYF. The CDR3 region has the DNA TGTGCCAGCTCTACAGGGGCCGCAAGAACCAAAAACATTCAGTACTTC.

This clonotype was picked up many times. The gene calls are TRBV20-1 and TRBJ2-1; D not certain. This CDR3 is built from 13 residues. From germline, CDR1 is DFQATT and CDR2 SNEGSKA (reference sequence). V was clipped by 4 bases and J by 0 bases, with 7 bases between them. The CDR3 spells CSAKISSYNEQFF. Written as DNA, the CDR3 is TGCAGTGCTAAGATTAGCTCCTACAATGAGCAGTTCTTC.

This clonotype appeared a few times. The chain recombines TRBV20-1 with TRBJ2-1; D is unresolved. Germline lookup yields CDR1 DFQATT and CDR2 SNEGSKA (reference sequence). The CDR3 is made up of 14 amino acids. The V gene lost 2 bases and the J gene lost 0 bases, with 8 bases spanning the gap. CDR3: CSARPPSSYNEQFF. CDR3 sequence (DNA): TGCAGTGCTAGACCCCCTAGCTCCTACAATGAGCAGTTCTTC.

This clonotype has a count of ten or more. The chain has TRBV30 and TRBJ1-1, with 10 nucleotides matching TRBD1. The CDR3 consists of 16 residues. Per germline, CDR1 GTSNPN and CDR2 SVGIG (reference sequence). Trimming cost V 2 bases and J 0 bases; bases outside gene matches: 6. CDR3 amino acids: CAWSRRDRGMNTEAFF. DNA for the CDR3: TGTGCCTGGAGTAGGCGGGACAGGGGCATGAACACTGAAGCTTTCTTT. The variable domain in full, with the rest retrieved from reference TRBV30 and TRBJ1-1, is SQTIHQWPATLVQPVGSPLSLECTVEGTSNPNLYWYRQAAGRGLQLLFYSVGIGQISSEVPQNLSASRPQDRQFILSSKKLLLSDSGFYLCAWSRRDRGMNTEAFFGQGTRLTVV.

This chain uses TRBV5-1 with TRBJ2-1; TRBD1 matches 9 bases. Losses at the gene ends were 4 bases for V and 7 bases for J; bases not matched to a gene: 9. Looked up from germline, CDR1 is SGHRS and CDR2 is YFSETQ. The CDR3 contains 15 residues. CDR3 bases: TGCGCCAGCAGCCGAGGACAGGGGCCAACGAATGAGCAGTTCTTC. This codes for CASSRGQGPTNEQFF.

This clonotype was seen at least ten times. The rearrangement joins TRBV5-1 to TRBJ2-2, with D unclear. Trimming shortened V by 6 bases and J by 6 bases, and 6 bases separated the two germline ends. CDR3 length equals 11 residues. Germline lookup yields CDR1 SGHRS and CDR2 YFSETQ. CDR3 nucleotide sequence: TGCGCCAGCAACTACGCCGGGGAGCTGTTTTTT. This codes for CASNYAGELFF. The complete variable domain, with remaining parts taken from reference TRBV5-1 and TRBJ2-2, reads KAGVTQTPRYLIKTRGQQVTLSCSPISGHRSVSWYQQTPGQGLQFLFEYFSETQRNKGNFPGRFSGRQFSNSRSEMNVSTLELGDSALYLCASNYAGELFFGEGSRLTVL.

This clonotype has a count of ten or more. A much larger clone differs from this one at a single base, so this may be a read error. The chain is built from TRBV18 and TRBJ1-1; no firm D call. Germline values: CDR1 KGHSH, CDR2 LQKENI. CDR3 length: 14 residues. V lost 3 bases and J lost 2, with 10 bases in between. The CDR3 spells CASSPEAVNTEAFF. The CDR3 DNA sequence: TGTGCCAGCTCACCGGAGGCAGTAAACACTGAAGCTTTCTTT.

This clonotype was seen a handful of times. The gene calls are TRBV5-1 and TRBJ1-6, with unresolved D. Germline V CDR1 and CDR2: SGHRS, YFSETQ. V dropped 2 bases and J dropped 9 bases, with 24 bases sitting between them. This CDR3 is 18 amino acids long. CDR3 bases: TGCGCCAGCAGCTTCGGTCAACCATTGCTAGCCTCTAGTTCACCCCTCCACTTT. Amino acids: CASSFGQPLLASSSPLHF. Together with reference TRBV5-1 and TRBJ1-6, the CDR3 gives the full variable domain: KAGVTQTPRYLIKTRGQQVTLSCSPISGHRSVSWYQQTPGQGLQFLFEYFSETQRNKGNFPGRFSGRQFSNSRSEMNVSTLELGDSALYLCASSFGQPLLASSSPLHFGNGTRLTVT.

The chain employs TRBV4-1 and TRBJ1-3; 8 positions match TRBD1. The V gene's germline CDR1 is MGHRA and CDR2 YSYEKL. CDR3 length equals 17 residues. The V segment lost 10 bases and the J segment 4 bases; nucleotides outside the gene matches: 18. The CDR3 spells CATGIKTGVMAGNTIYF. CDR3 coding DNA: TGCGCCACCGGGATAAAGACAGGGGTTATGGCCGGAAACACCATATATTTT.